This T cell receptor (beta chain) is drawn from a study of T-cell reconstitution after alpha-beta-depleted transplantation in children. This CDR3 has 16 amino acids. Per the germline V gene, CDR1 is DFQATT and CDR2 is SNEGSKA (reference sequence). V gave up 4 bases and J gave up 3 bases; unmatched junction bases: 15. Unique molecular identifiers tagged the TCRbeta library. A single record per CDR3 protein comes from TCRdb applying MiXCR to the PCR reads. The data show fewer than 400,000 distinct CDR3 sequences, with 20% seen just once and around 3.9% held by the top ten. The rearrangement joins TRBV20-1 to TRBJ2-7; TRBD1 agrees at 7 bases. Sequences were derived from PBMCs from the stem cell graft donor, sampled from the stem cell graft. This sequence was found in a human donor who donated a stem cell graft to a child with acute myeloid leukemia. CDR3 nucleotides: TGCAGTGCTAAGACAGGGTCCGCGGGCTCTATCTACGAGCAGTACTTC. Residues: CSAKTGSAGSIYEQYF.